Listed below are T cell receptor beta chains from one sample, sequenced in a study of blood T cell repertoires in COVID-19. Libraries were prepared by immunoSEQ multiplex PCR; TCRdb keeps only in-frame clonotypes and omits some of them. Of 150,000 to 190,000 clones listed, about four fifths were seen once; the top ten hold 3.5% to 4.5%. Material for sequencing was peripheral blood. The receptor source for this set is a woman older than 75 with acute or convalescent COVID-19. Both conserved end residues are part of each CDR3. D genes are given only for firm matches. The size entry is marked missing in some rows and otherwise reads once, few, many or a size class.

j_call v_call d_call clone_size cdr3_aa cdr3_nt
TRBJ1-6 TRBV29-1 TRBD1 NA CSVGDRVESPLHF TGCAGCGTTGGGGACAGGGTAGAATCACCCCTCCACTTT
TRBJ1-5 TRBV7-9 NA NA CASSLVRGAEQPQHF TGTGCCAGCAGCTTAGTTCGGGGGGCAGAACAGCCCCAGCATTTT
TRBJ1-5 TRBV12-3/TRBV12-4 NA NA CASSSLSQPQHF TGTGCCAGCAGTTCACTGAGTCAGCCCCAGCATTTT
TRBJ2-7 TRBV19 NA NA CASSPTRDYEQYF TGTGCCAGTAGTCCAACTAGAGACTACGAGCAGTACTTC
TRBJ1-3 TRBV5-1 NA NA CASSPRSGSSGNTIYF TGCGCCAGCAGCCCCAGAAGCGGGAGCTCTGGAAACACCATATATTTT
TRBJ1-2 TRBV3-1/TRBV3-2 TRBD1 NA CASSQAGTGYGYTF TGTGCCAGCAGCCAAGCTGGGACAGGCTATGGCTACACCTTC
TRBJ1-6 TRBV7-6 TRBD1 NA CASSLSPGQGRSPLHF TGTGCCAGCAGCCTATCCCCGGGACAGGGGAGGTCACCCCTCCACTTT
TRBJ2-1 TRBV19 NA NA CASSIRGYGNEQFF TGTGCCAGTAGTATTCGGGGTTATGGCAATGAGCAGTTCTTC
TRBJ2-5 TRBV28 NA NA CASGGQETQYF TGTGCCAGCGGCGGGCAAGAGACCCAGTACTTC
TRBJ2-1 TRBV5-1 TRBD1 NA CASSWDRVSYNEQFF TGCGCCAGCAGTTGGGACAGGGTCTCTTACAATGAGCAGTTCTTC
TRBJ2-5 TRBV7-9 NA NA CASSLGQAETQYF TGTGCCAGCAGCTTAGGACAGGCTGAGACCCAGTACTTC
TRBJ2-1 TRBV11-1 NA NA CASSLSQGGYEQFF TGTGCCAGCAGCTTATCACAGGGGGGGTATGAGCAGTTCTTC
TRBJ1-2 TRBV19 TRBD1 NA CASSFGTDYGYTF TGTGCCAGTAGTTTCGGGACAGACTATGGCTACACCTTC
TRBJ2-2 TRBV6-5 NA NA CATGGHTGELFF TGTGCCACAGGAGGCCACACCGGGGAGCTGTTTTTT
TRBJ1-4 TRBV18 TRBD1 NA CASSPPGQGGEKLFF TGTGCCAGCTCACCACCGGGCCAGGGGGGCGAAAAACTGTTTTTT
TRBJ1-4 TRBV2 TRBD1 NA CASSGFGTASNEKLFF TGTGCCAGCAGTGGGTTCGGGACAGCCTCTAATGAAAAACTGTTTTTT
TRBJ2-4 TRBV4-2 NA NA CASSQDGAIGNIQYF TGTGCCAGCAGCCAAGATGGGGCGATCGGAAACATTCAGTACTTC
TRBJ1-1 TRBV5-1 TRBD1 once CASSITGDNTEAFF TGCGCCAGCAGCATAACAGGGGACAACACTGAAGCTTTCTTT
TRBJ1-5 TRBV6-5 NA NA CASTAVAGDQPQHF TGTGCCAGCACTGCGGTGGCAGGGGATCAGCCCCAGCATTTT
TRBJ1-1 TRBV19 NA NA CASSPQQGFTEAFF TGTGCCAGTAGTCCGCAACAGGGATTCACTGAAGCTTTCTTT
TRBJ1-6 TRBV10-3 NA NA CAISDPERYNSPLHF TGTGCCATCAGTGACCCCGAGCGTTATAATTCACCCCTCCACTTT
TRBJ1-1 TRBV5-1 TRBD1 NA CASSMGQENTEAFF TGCGCCAGCAGCATGGGACAGGAGAACACTGAAGCTTTCTTT
TRBJ2-7 TRBV5-1 NA NA CASSYLVSGEQYF TGCGCCAGCAGCTACTTAGTTTCGGGCGAGCAGTACTTC
TRBJ2-7 TRBV6-5 NA NA CASRQQGLVYEQYF TGTGCCAGCAGGCAACAGGGTTTGGTCTACGAGCAGTACTTC
TRBJ2-2 TRBV29-1 NA NA CSARVGSNTGELFF TGCAGCGCCCGGGTAGGGAGCAACACCGGGGAGCTGTTTTTT
TRBJ2-1 TRBV7-2 NA NA CASSLSREQYNEQFF TGTGCCAGCAGCCTCTCCCGTGAACAATACAATGAGCAGTTCTTC
TRBJ2-1 TRBV30 NA NA CAWSVTGVYEQFF TGTGCCTGGAGTGTTACGGGAGTCTATGAGCAGTTCTTC
TRBJ1-2 TRBV30 TRBD1 NA CACNPGQVSYTF TGTGCCTGTAACCCGGGACAGGTCAGCTACACCTTC
TRBJ2-2 TRBV7-3 NA NA CASSFGSPDMKTGELFF TGTGCCAGCAGCTTTGGAAGCCCGGACATGAAGACCGGGGAGCTGTTTTTT
TRBJ1-4 TRBV6-6 NA NA CASSYSSGKNEKLFF TGTGCCAGCAGTTACTCATCAGGGAAGAATGAAAAACTGTTTTTT
TRBJ2-2 TRBV29-1 NA NA CSVEDFSGVVNTGELFF TGCAGCGTTGAAGATTTTTCCGGGGTGGTGAACACCGGGGAGCTGTTTTTT
TRBJ1-4 TRBV19 TRBD1 NA CASSIDGAGTGAYEKLFF TGTGCCAGTAGTATAGATGGTGCGGGGACAGGAGCCTATGAAAAACTGTTTTTT
TRBJ1-3 TRBV5-6 NA NA CASSLEETETGNTIYF TGTGCCAGCAGCTTGGAAGAGACAGAGACTGGAAACACCATATATTTT
TRBJ1-5 TRBV6-6 TRBD1 NA CASSYAQGLDQPQHF TGTGCCAGCAGTTACGCACAGGGGCTAGATCAGCCCCAGCATTTT
TRBJ1-1 TRBV20-1 NA NA CSALGGAEAFF TGCAGTGCTCTTGGGGGGGCGGAAGCTTTCTTT
TRBJ2-3 TRBV7-2 NA NA CASSLAGGNTDTQYF TGTGCCAGCAGCTTAGCGGGGGGAAACACAGATACGCAGTATTTT
TRBJ2-1 TRBV6-6 TRBD2 NA CASSYSTSSGVMQFF TGTGCCAGCAGTTACTCGACTTCGAGCGGGGTTATGCAGTTCTTC
TRBJ1-2 TRBV12-3/TRBV12-4 NA NA CASSLQGPYGYTF TGTGCCAGCAGCTTACAGGGCCCCTATGGCTACACCTTC
TRBJ1-2 TRBV5-8 TRBD1 NA CASRRVGGNYGYTF TGTGCCAGCAGGCGGGTAGGGGGCAACTATGGCTACACCTTC
TRBJ2-3 TRBV4-3 TRBD1 NA CASSQGVTGDTDTQYF TGCGCCAGCAGCCAAGGCGTGACAGGGGATACAGATACGCAGTATTTT
TRBJ2-7 TRBV6-5 NA NA CASSYKAGNYEQYF TGTGCCAGCAGTTACAAAGCGGGTAACTACGAGCAGTACTTC
TRBJ2-5 TRBV4-2 NA NA CASSQDLQGRETQYF TGTGCCAGCAGCCAAGATTTACAGGGGAGGGAGACCCAGTACTTC
TRBJ2-7 TRBV10-3 NA NA CAINHGGLSYEQYF TGTGCCATCAATCACGGGGGACTCTCTTACGAGCAGTACTTC